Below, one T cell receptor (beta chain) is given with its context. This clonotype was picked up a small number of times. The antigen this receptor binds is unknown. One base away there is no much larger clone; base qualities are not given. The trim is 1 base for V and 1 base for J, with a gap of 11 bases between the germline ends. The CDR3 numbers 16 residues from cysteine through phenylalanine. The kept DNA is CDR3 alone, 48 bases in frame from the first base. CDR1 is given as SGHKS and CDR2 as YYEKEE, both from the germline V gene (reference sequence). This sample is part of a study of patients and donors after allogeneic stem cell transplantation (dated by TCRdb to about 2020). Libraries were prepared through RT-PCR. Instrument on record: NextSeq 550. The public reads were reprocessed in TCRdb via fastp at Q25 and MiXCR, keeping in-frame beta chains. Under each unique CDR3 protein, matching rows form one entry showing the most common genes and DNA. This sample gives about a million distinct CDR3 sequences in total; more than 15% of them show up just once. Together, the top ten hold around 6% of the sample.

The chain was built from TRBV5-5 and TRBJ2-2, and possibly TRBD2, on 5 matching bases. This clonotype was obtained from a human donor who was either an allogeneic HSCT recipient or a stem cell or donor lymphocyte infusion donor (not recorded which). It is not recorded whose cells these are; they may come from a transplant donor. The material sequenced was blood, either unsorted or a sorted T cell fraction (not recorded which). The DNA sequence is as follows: TGTGCCAGCAGCTTGACCGGGATTTTGAACACCGGGGAGCTGTTTTTT. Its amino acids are CASSLTGILNTGELFF.